These 20 T cell receptor beta chains were all obtained from the same sample, sequenced in a study of shared clonotypes between healthy human individuals. Naive CD8 populations comprised CD45RO-negative cells positively selected for CCR7, excluding terminally differentiated effector memory CD45RA+ cells. Generated by immunoSEQ multiplex PCR, the TCRdb table keeps only in-frame clones and is missing some. The table includes approximately 1.9 million clones, around 95% detected once. Sample: naive CD8+ T cells from PBMCs. These receptor sequences come from a man aged 18-30 years in good health. Some clones in this sample may be carry-over from other donors' samples.

The V and J genes are TRBV29-1 and TRBJ1-2; 11 nucleotides agree with TRBD1. This CDR3 region has 15 residues. Per the germline V gene, CDR1 is SQVTM and CDR2 is ANQGSEA. The trim removed 3 bases at V and 3 bases at J, leaving 6 bases unmatched. In DNA, the CDR3 is TGCAGCGTTGACTCAGGACAGGGGGCGGACTATGGCTACACCTTC. Translation gives CSVDSGQGADYGYTF.

The chain recombines TRBV7-8 with TRBJ2-3; D gene uncertain. The CDR3 is made up of 14 amino acids. Per germline, CDR1 SGHVS and CDR2 FQNEAQ. Trimming left V 1 base short and J 2 bases short, with 7 bases between. The chain's CDR3 is CASSLGGNTDTQYF. In DNA, the CDR3 is TGTGCCAGCAGCTTAGGAGGAAACACAGATACGCAGTATTTT. Looking up the rest from reference TRBV7-8 and TRBJ2-3 gives the full variable domain: GAGVSQSPRYKVAKRGQDVALRCDPISGHVSLFWYQQALGQGPEFLTYFQNEAQLDKSGLPSDRFFAERPEGSVSTLKIQRTQQEDSAVYLCASSLGGNTDTQYFGPGTRLTVL.

This clone is a singleton in its sample. This chain uses TRBV2 with TRBJ2-7, with TRBD1 matching 9 bases. This CDR3 is built from 13 residues. V was clipped by 10 bases and J by 2 bases; unmatched bases: 6. CDR1 and CDR2 (germline): SNHLY, FYNNEI. This chain's CDR3 is CATTGGITYEQYF. DNA for the CDR3: TGTGCCACCACAGGGGGCATAACCTACGAGCAGTACTTC.

The chain carries TRBV7-9 and TRBJ2-1; 7 positions agree with TRBD1. The CDR3 length is 14 residues. J lost 2 bases, V lost 10 bases, and 8 bases had no gene match. Germline V CDR1 and CDR2: SEHNR, FQNEAQ (reference sequence). For the CDR3, the DNA is TGTGCCACCAAACCCGGGACAGCCTACAATGAGCAGTTCTTC. Translating it yields CATKPGTAYNEQFF.

The chain has TRBV6-1 and TRBJ1-1, with unresolved D. CDR1 is MNHNS, CDR2 SASEGT, per germline. This CDR3 is built from 11 residues. V was trimmed by 4 bases and J by 13 bases, leaving 13 bases between them. The CDR3 here is CASSAGPRGFF. DNA of the CDR3: TGTGCCAGCAGTGCCGGGCCGCGAGGTTTCTTT.

The rearrangement links TRBV7-3 to TRBJ2-5; TRBD2 matches 11 bases. Per the germline V gene, CDR1 is SGHTA and CDR2 is FQGTGA. The CDR3 is made up of 19 amino acids. After removal of 6 bases from V and 2 bases from J, the junction contained 17 bases not matched to a gene. The CDR3 sequence is CASSFARLAGSPLQETQYF. The CDR3 DNA reads as TGTGCCAGCAGTTTTGCCCGACTAGCGGGATCCCCGTTGCAAGAGACCCAGTACTTC.

The chain has TRBV29-1 and TRBJ2-1; D is unclear. Trimming pared 1 base from V and 6 bases from J, leaving 4 bases between. Germline CDR1 reads SQVTM; CDR2 reads ANQGSEA. The CDR3 covers 11 residues. The CDR3 nucleotides read TGCAGCGTTGAAGGAGCCAATGAGCAGTTCTTC. Translating gives CSVEGANEQFF.

The V gene is TRBV11-3, the J gene TRBJ2-2, with D tentatively TRBD2 (5 bases). Germline loops: CDR1 SGHNT, CDR2 YENEEA. V gave up 2 bases and J gave up 3 bases, with 13 bases separating them. The CDR3 is 16 amino acids. CDR3 protein: CASSLRGIGDTGELFF. In DNA, the CDR3 is TGTGCCAGCAGCTTAAGAGGGATCGGGGACACCGGGGAGCTGTTTTTT.

The chain uses TRBV10-3 and TRBJ2-2, with TRBD1 identical over 9 bases. The length of the CDR3 is 18 residues. Germline trimming cut 7 bases from V and 5 bases from J; bases unmatched to any gene: 17. Germline values: CDR1 ENHRY, CDR2 SYGVKD. CDR3 DNA: TGTGCCATCACCAACCACGGGACAGGGTTCGAACGGACCGGGGAGCTGTTTTTT. Protein product: CAITNHGTGFERTGELFF.

This chain uses TRBV9 with TRBJ2-2, with D perhaps matching TRBD2 (6 bases). The CDR3 runs 15 residues. Trimming pared 2 bases from V and 7 bases from J, leaving 15 bases between. CDR1 is SGDLS, CDR2 YYNGEE, per germline. CDR3 protein: CASSVGGGPVGELFF. DNA of the CDR3: TGTGCCAGCAGCGTTGGAGGAGGGCCAGTCGGGGAGCTGTTTTTT.

V and J are TRBV27 and TRBJ2-1, with a weak D call TRBD2 (6 bases). V shed 0 bases and J shed 8 bases, with 17 bases lying between them. CDR1 is MNHEY, CDR2 SMNVEV, per germline (reference sequence). The CDR3 sequence is 16 residues long. In DNA, the CDR3 is TGTGCCAGCAGTTTATCCGCAGGGACTTTGGTCGATGAGCAGTTCTTC. Protein sequence: CASSLSAGTLVDEQFF.

The chain is built from TRBV19 and TRBJ1-1, with D perhaps matching TRBD1 (6 bases). The CDR3 runs 15 residues. The V gene lost 6 bases and the J gene lost 0 bases, with 14 bases spanning the gap. CDR1 and CDR2 from the germline V gene are LNHDA and SQIVND (reference sequence). The CDR3 is CASSQPGHLNTEAFF. The CDR3 DNA reads TGTGCCAGTAGCCAGCCGGGACATCTGAACACTGAAGCTTTCTTT.

The gene calls are TRBV13 and TRBJ2-1; D is uncertain. Germline V gene sequence: CDR1 PRHDT, CDR2 FYEKMQ (reference sequence). The CDR3 spans 14 residues. Trimming took 0 bases from V and 7 from J, leaving 10 bases between them. CDR3 in DNA: TGTGCCAGCAGCTTAGGGGCCCAAAGAAATGAGCAGTTCTTC. It encodes CASSLGAQRNEQFF. Using reference TRBV13 and TRBJ2-1 for the parts outside the CDR3, the full variable domain is AAGVIQSPRHLIKEKRETATLKCYPIPRHDTVYWYQQGPGQDPQFLISFYEKMQSDKGSIPDRFSAQQFSDYHSELNMSSLELGDSALYFCASSLGAQRNEQFFGPGTRLTVL.

This chain uses TRBV19 with TRBJ2-7; 8 nucleotides align to TRBD2. The CDR3 runs 15 residues. V lost 6 bases and J lost 7; bases outside the gene matches: 14. Germline V gene lookup returns CDR1 LNHDA and CDR2 SQIVND (reference sequence). For the CDR3, the DNA is TGTGCCAGTAGCCCGACTAGCGCCCTGCGGTGGGAGCAGTACTTC. Protein product: CASSPTSALRWEQYF.

This clone was seen once. The chain has TRBV25-1 and TRBJ2-1, with D possibly matching TRBD2 (6 bases). Germline lookup yields CDR1 MGHDK and CDR2 SYGVNS. This CDR3 has 13 residues. The V end lost 0 bases, the J end lost 6 bases, and 6 bases lay between the germline ends. The CDR3 here is CASSEYSGNEQFF. The CDR3 DNA is TGTGCCAGCAGTGAATATAGCGGCAATGAGCAGTTCTTC.

The chain employs TRBV7-3 and TRBJ2-2; D not resolved. The germline gives CDR1 SGHTA, CDR2 FQGTGA. There are 13 residues in the CDR3. Trimming left V 2 bases short and J 5 bases short, with 6 bases between. This CDR3 is CASSLDNTGELFF. The DNA for the CDR3 is TGTGCCAGCAGCTTAGACAATACCGGGGAGCTGTTTTTT.

The chain carries TRBV7-9 and TRBJ1-1; TRBD1 might be the D (5 bases). There are 14 residues in the CDR3. V lost 7 bases and J 5 bases, leaving 17 bases between the germline ends. Germline values: CDR1 SEHNR, CDR2 FQNEAQ (reference sequence). The CDR3 nucleotides read TGTGCCAGCAAGTGGGACCCCCTCCGGACTGAAGCTTTCTTT. Amino acid sequence: CASKWDPLRTEAFF.

The chain carries TRBV6-5 and TRBJ2-7; maybe TRBD2 (6 bases). V lost 2 bases and J lost 3, with 14 bases in between. Germline lookup yields CDR1 MNHEY and CDR2 SVGAGI. The CDR3 covers 15 residues. The CDR3 DNA reads as TGTGCCAGCAGTTACGGGAGGCAGGCGCACTACGAGCAGTACTTC. Translated, it gives CASSYGRQAHYEQYF.

The chain couples TRBV6-5 to TRBJ2-1; 8 bases are shared with TRBD2. CDR3 length equals 14 residues. With 2 bases clipped from V and 5 bases from J, the junction kept 2 bases outside the gene matches. The germline gives CDR1 MNHEY, CDR2 SVGAGI. The CDR3: CASSYTGGHNEQFF. The CDR3 coding sequence is TGTGCCAGCAGTTACACGGGAGGGCACAATGAGCAGTTCTTC.

The chain joins TRBV5-1 to TRBJ2-5; tentative D call: TRBD2 (6 bases). The CDR3 totals 15 residues. CDR1 SGHRS and CDR2 YFSETQ come from the germline V gene. Trimming took off 7 bases at V and 0 bases at J, with 16 bases between the two ends. The CDR3 DNA reads TGCGCCAGCGGGGCGGCGGGAACTAACCAAGAGACCCAGTACTTC. It is translated as CASGAAGTNQETQYF.